These 18 T cell receptor beta chains came from one sample sequenced in a study of T cells in Graves' hyperthyroidism and ophthalmopathy. RNA transcripts were the template for amplifying TCR beta CDR3 regions. HTBI primers were the set used in a first-round RT-PCR of the TCR CDR3. Using its own MiXCR run on the multiplex PCR reads, TCRdb lists one record per CDR3 protein. The sample lists around 290,000 distinct CDR3 sequences, about an eighth seen once, with 6.5% to 10% in the top ten. Sequenced sample: blood. The source of these receptors is a woman aged 40 to 50 with Graves' hyperthyroidism.

This clonotype came up many times. V and J are TRBV28 and TRBJ2-5, with D perhaps matching TRBD1 (6 bases). The CDR3 runs 13 residues. V lost 4 bases and J lost 9, with 15 bases in between. The germline gives CDR1 MDHEN, CDR2 SYDVKM. CDR3 loop: CASSYGGLGAQYF. DNA for the CDR3: TGTGCCAGCAGTTATGGGGGCCTCGGTGCCCAGTACTTC.

This clonotype was counted ten times or more. The chain joins TRBV20-1 to TRBJ2-3; D not resolved. Trimming stripped 4 bases from V and 2 bases from J, with 10 bases between. CDR1 DFQATT and CDR2 SNEGSKA come from the germline V gene (reference sequence). The CDR3 has 13 residues. The CDR3 region is CSATPGPTDTQYF. DNA of the CDR3: TGCAGTGCTACGCCGGGCCCCACAGATACGCAGTATTTT.

This clonotype was seen ten or more times. The rearrangement joins TRBV27 to TRBJ2-2; D is possibly TRBD1 (7 bases). Germline V gives CDR1 MNHEY, CDR2 SMNVEV (reference sequence). The CDR3 spans 17 residues. V lost 3 bases, J lost 2 bases, and 16 bases lay in between. The CDR3 here is CASSFEGGQLNTGELFF. The DNA for the CDR3 is TGTGCCAGCAGTTTCGAGGGGGGACAGTTAAACACCGGGGAGCTGTTTTTT.

This clonotype appeared many times. The rearrangement links TRBV12-3 or TRBV12-4 to TRBJ1-5, with D hard to call. The CDR3 length is 13 residues. Trimming pared 4 bases from V and 5 bases from J, leaving 9 bases between. This CDR3 reads CASSSGVDQPQHF. DNA for the CDR3: TGTGCCAGCAGTTCCGGGGTGGATCAGCCCCAGCATTTT.

This clonotype was observed many times. The rearrangement links TRBV20-1 to TRBJ1-5; no definite D call. The V end was cut by 4 bases, the J end by 1 base, with 8 bases between. This CDR3 has 13 amino acids. Germline V lookup: CDR1 DFQATT, CDR2 SNEGSKA (reference sequence). The DNA for the CDR3 is TGCAGTGCTAACAGCGTCAGCAATCAGCCCCAGCATTTT. Encoded protein: CSANSVSNQPQHF.

The chain couples TRBV20-1 to TRBJ1-1, with a tentative D call TRBD1 (5 bases). This CDR3 has 12 residues. Germline V gene sequence: CDR1 DFQATT, CDR2 SNEGSKA (reference sequence). V was cut by 3 bases and J by 11 bases, with 16 bases left in between. The CDR3 DNA is TGCAGTGCTAGGGGCGGCAGGGTTCTCGCTTTCTTT. Residues: CSARGGRVLAFF.

This clonotype was recorded a few times. The V and J genes are TRBV3-1 and TRBJ2-1; 12 bases map to TRBD2. Germline-derived CDR1 and CDR2 are LGHDT and YNNKEL (reference sequence). This CDR3 is built from 16 residues. V dropped 0 bases and J dropped 8; count of bases not matched to a gene: 5. The CDR3 reads CASSQDMTSGSYEQFF. As DNA, the CDR3 is TGTGCCAGCAGCCAAGATATGACTAGCGGGAGCTATGAGCAGTTCTTC.

At least ten counts were recorded for this clonotype. The chain is built from TRBV27 and TRBJ1-1; D is possibly TRBD1 (5 bases). Trimming took off 6 bases at V and 6 bases at J, with 11 bases between the two ends. CDR1 is MNHEY and CDR2 is SMNVEV in the germline V gene (reference sequence). The CDR3 has 12 amino acids. CDR3 in DNA: TGTGCCAGCAGGTATAAGGGGTCTGAAGCTTTCTTT. This codes for CASRYKGSEAFF.

The table lists this clonotype with a few counts. The chain employs TRBV30 and TRBJ1-2, with D perhaps TRBD1 (6 bases). The CDR3 is made up of 14 amino acids. Germline values: CDR1 GTSNPN, CDR2 SVGIG (reference sequence). V was trimmed by 4 bases and J by 6 bases, leaving 18 bases between them. The CDR3 spells CAWTALQGIDGYTF. CDR3 DNA sequence: TGTGCCTGGACCGCCCTACAGGGAATCGATGGCTACACCTTC.

This clonotype was seen at least ten times. This chain connects TRBV19 to TRBJ2-3; a possible D gene is TRBD2 (6 bases). This CDR3 contains 17 residues. V shed 3 bases and J shed 2 bases, with 18 bases lying between them. Germline-derived CDR1 and CDR2 are LNHDA and SQIVND (reference sequence). DNA for the CDR3: TGTGCCAGTAGTATCCGATCTAGCGTTGCCCTCACAGATACGCAGTATTTT. Translated, it gives CASSIRSSVALTDTQYF.

There are many counts of this clonotype. The chain combines TRBV3-1 with TRBJ2-7, with D perhaps matching TRBD2 (5 bases). The CDR3 is made up of 15 amino acids. Trimming pared 4 bases from V and 2 bases from J, leaving 15 bases between. CDR1 is LGHDT, CDR2 YNNKEL, per germline (reference sequence). CDR3 sequence reads: CASSPRLTPTYEQYF. DNA for the CDR3: TGTGCCAGCAGCCCTAGACTAACTCCCACCTACGAGCAGTACTTC.

This clonotype was detected many times. The chain has TRBV2 and TRBJ2-1, with D possibly matching TRBD1 (6 bases). Between the trimmed V and J ends, which lost 10 bases and 0 bases, there was a span of 13 bases. The CDR3 runs 14 residues. CDR1 and CDR2 from the germline V gene are SNHLY and FYNNEI. The CDR3 loop reads CATSTGGSYNEQFF. CDR3 coding DNA: TGTGCCACCTCGACAGGCGGCTCCTACAATGAGCAGTTCTTC.

This clonotype was counted at least ten times. J is TRBJ2-7 and V is TRBV30; 8 bases agree with TRBD1. The V gene end was trimmed by 4 bases and the J gene end by 2 bases; junction bases not matched to a gene: 7. This CDR3 has 14 amino acids. CDR1 and CDR2 from the germline V gene are GTSNPN and SVGIG (reference sequence). CDR3 bases: TGTGCCTGGACCACCGGGACAGGCGCCTACGAGCAGTACTTC. Translation: CAWTTGTGAYEQYF. Full variable domain (missing parts from reference TRBV30 and TRBJ2-7): SQTIHQWPATLVQPVGSPLSLECTVEGTSNPNLYWYRQAAGRGLQLLFYSVGIGQISSEVPQNLSASRPQDRQFILSSKKLLLSDSGFYLCAWTTGTGAYEQYFGPGTRLTVT.

The sample holds many counts of this clonotype. The chain joins TRBV6-1 to TRBJ2-7, with D maybe TRBD1 (6 bases). V dropped 9 bases and J dropped 2 bases, with 23 bases sitting between them. The germline V gene has CDR1 MNHNS and CDR2 SASEGT. The CDR3 runs 16 residues. The DNA of the CDR3 is TGTGCCAGAGAGCTTTCACTTCCGGGACAAACCTACGAGCAGTACTTC. Translated, it gives CARELSLPGQTYEQYF.

In this sample, this clonotype turned up a few times. Germline and junction disagree at one end, which may indicate a read error. The gene calls are TRBV28 and TRBJ1-5; D may be TRBD1 (5 bases). Germline V gene sequence: CDR1 MDHEN, CDR2 SYDVKM. This CDR3 is 14 amino acids long. The CDR3: CASIDLGANQPRHF. The CDR3 DNA sequence: TGTGCCAGCATCGACCTAGGGGCGAATCAGCCCCGGCATTTT.

This clonotype was recorded at least ten times. This sequence joins TRBV2 and TRBJ2-2; D unresolved. Germline V gives CDR1 SNHLY, CDR2 FYNNEI. The CDR3 totals 12 residues. Trimming removed 4 bases from V and 6 bases from J, with 6 bases in between. CDR3 sequence (DNA): TGTGCCAGCAGTGCCCAGGCCGGGGAGCTGTTTTTT. This sequence encodes CASSAQAGELFF.

This clonotype was seen ten or more times. The V and J genes are TRBV28 and TRBJ1-1; 10 bases are a match to TRBD1. CDR3 length: 15 residues. With V trimmed by 10 bases and J by 7 bases, 15 bases remained unmatched. In germline, CDR1 is MDHEN, CDR2 SYDVKM. Here the CDR3 DNA reads TGTGCCACTAAAGGGGAGTGGGACAGGGGCCTTGAAGCTTTCTTT. Protein: CATKGEWDRGLEAFF.

Many counts were recorded for this clonotype. This chain joins TRBV28 and TRBJ2-3; no clear D gene. In germline, CDR1 is MDHEN, CDR2 SYDVKM. V was trimmed by 3 bases and J by 1 base, leaving 20 bases between them. This CDR3 is 18 amino acids long. CDR3 amino acids: CASSFDTASGVGTDTQYF. The CDR3 DNA reads TGTGCCAGCAGTTTTGACACCGCCTCTGGGGTTGGCACAGATACGCAGTATTTT.